These 7 T cell receptor beta chains were all obtained from the same sample, sequenced in a study of shared clonotypes between healthy human individuals. Naive CD8 populations comprised CD45RO-negative cells positively selected for CCR7, excluding terminally differentiated effector memory CD45RA+ cells. Libraries were prepared by immunoSEQ multiplex PCR; TCRdb keeps only in-frame clonotypes and omits some of them. The table has roughly 2,000,000 clones, about 95% seen once; the top ten hold roughly 1.2%. Sequencing was performed on naive CD8+ T cells sorted from blood. Receptor source: a man between 18 and 35 years old in good health.

Remarks on this clone: Other DNA sequences in this sample translate to the same CDR3. The V gene is TRBV30, the J gene TRBJ1-1, with D perhaps TRBD1 (6 bases). V dropped 5 bases and J dropped 8 bases, with 15 bases sitting between them. Germline CDR1 GTSNPN, CDR2 SVGIG (reference sequence). The CDR3 is 12 amino acids. The CDR3: CAWRGGGTEAFF. The CDR3, as DNA: TGTGCCTGGCGGGGGGGAGGGACAGAAGCTTTCTTT.

This chain connects TRBV27 to TRBJ2-4, with D perhaps assigned TRBD1 or TRBD2 (5 bases each). Looked up from germline, CDR1 is MNHEY and CDR2 is SMNVEV (reference sequence). V shed 5 bases and J shed 8 bases, with 13 bases lying between them. This CDR3 has 13 residues. CDR3 coding DNA: TGTGCCAGCAGTCCTCGGGACGGGGACATTCAGTACTTC. This translates into CASSPRDGDIQYF.

This chain connects TRBV2 to TRBJ2-3, with D perhaps matching TRBD1 (5 bases). Germline lookup yields CDR1 SNHLY and CDR2 FYNNEI. CDR3 length: 13 amino acids. V was cut by 9 bases and J by 5 bases, with 15 bases left in between. The CDR3, as DNA: TGTGCCAGTATGACAGTGGGAAGAGATACGCAGTATTTT. It specifies CASMTVGRDTQYF.

This chain uses TRBV4-1 with TRBJ2-7; no firm D call. Trimming removed 3 bases at V and 5 bases at J, with 11 bases between. Germline V gene sequence: CDR1 MGHRA, CDR2 YSYEKL. This CDR3 comprises 13 residues. The CDR3 sequence: CASSQQGGDEQYF. CDR3 bases: TGCGCCAGCAGCCAGCAAGGTGGGGACGAGCAGTACTTC.

The gene calls are TRBV29-1 and TRBJ2-7; D gene unclear. The germline V gene encodes CDR1 SQVTM and CDR2 ANQGSEA. V was shortened by 6 bases and J by 0 bases, with 12 bases between the two germline ends. The CDR3 is 13 amino acids. The CDR3 region is CSVAPESSYEQYF. The CDR3 DNA follows: TGCAGCGTGGCCCCGGAGAGCTCCTACGAGCAGTACTTC.

V gene TRBV7-6 combines with J gene TRBJ1-1; D uncertain. This CDR3 is built from 15 residues. Germline CDR1 reads SGHVS; CDR2 reads FNYEAQ. V lost 5 bases to trimming and J lost 6 bases, with 19 bases between them. The CDR3 loop is CASSPTRLGSAEAFF. Written as DNA, the CDR3 is TGTGCCAGCAGCCCCACGAGATTAGGGTCGGCTGAAGCTTTCTTT.

The rearrangement joins TRBV4-1 to TRBJ2-1, with 9 bases fitting TRBD2. CDR3 size: 15 residues. Germline V lookup: CDR1 MGHRA, CDR2 YSYEKL. V gave up 0 bases and J gave up 7 bases; unmatched junction bases: 4. Here the CDR3 reads CASSQESGGPNEQFF. Written as DNA, the CDR3 is TGCGCCAGCAGCCAAGAGAGCGGGGGGCCTAATGAGCAGTTCTTC.